A single sample gave rise to the 21 T cell receptor beta chains below, sequenced in a study of blood T cell repertoires in COVID-19. The repertoire was sequenced with immunoSEQ multiplex PCR; TCRdb's copy has only in-frame clones and lacks some. The data show about 220,000 clones, 75% to 85% seen once. Sequencing was carried out using peripheral blood. The receptors derive from an older woman with COVID-19, enrolled during active disease.

This sequence joins TRBV27 and TRBJ1-1; 7 bases are shared with TRBD1. The CDR3 runs to 14 residues. The germline V gene encodes CDR1 MNHEY and CDR2 SMNVEV (reference sequence). With V trimmed by 6 bases and J by 0 bases, 4 bases remained unmatched. The CDR3 DNA sequence: TGTGCCAGCAGGGGGACAGCAATGAACACTGAAGCTTTCTTT. Protein: CASRGTAMNTEAFF.

V gene TRBV11-2 combines with J gene TRBJ2-3, with D perhaps matching TRBD2 (5 bases). The ends were cut back, 6 bases at V and 2 bases at J, with 15 bases in the middle. The CDR3 is made up of 15 amino acids. Germline assignment: CDR1 SGHAT and CDR2 FQNNGV. Written as DNA, the CDR3 is TGTGCCAGCAGATTTCTCTTGGGAGACACAGATACGCAGTATTTT. Translated, it gives CASRFLLGDTDTQYF.

The genes are TRBV14 and TRBJ1-2, with 7 bases identical to TRBD1. The germline V gene has CDR1 SGHDN and CDR2 FVKESK. The CDR3 sequence is 15 residues long. The junction had 8 bases not matched to a gene; V was cut back by 0 bases and J by 7 bases. The CDR3 nucleotides read TGTGCCAGCAGCCAAGATATGAGGGGGACAGCTGGCTACACCTTC. It specifies CASSQDMRGTAGYTF. The whole variable domain, remainder taken from reference TRBV14 and TRBJ1-2, is EAGVTQFPSHSVIEKGQTVTLRCDPISGHDNLYWYRRVMGKEIKFLLHFVKESKQDESGMPNNRFLAERTGGTYSTLKVQPAELEDSGVYFCASSQDMRGTAGYTFGSGTRLTVV.

This chain uses TRBV24-1 with TRBJ2-1, with no clear D. The germline gives CDR1 KGHDR, CDR2 SFDVKD. The CDR3 is 17 residues long. Trimming pared 5 bases from V and 0 bases from J, leaving 16 bases between. The DNA of the CDR3 is TGTGCCACCAGTGGTGGTAAAGACTCGAGCTCCTACAATGAGCAGTTCTTC. Translating gives CATSGGKDSSSYNEQFF.

V is TRBV5-1 and J is TRBJ1-1; D possibly corresponds to TRBD1 (5 bases). The germline CDR1 and CDR2 sequences are SGHRS and YFSETQ. The CDR3 is 15 residues long. V lost 0 bases and J 1 base, leaving 10 bases between the germline ends. CDR3 nucleotides: TGCGCCAGCAGCTTGGCGTGGGGCTGGAACACTGAAGCTTTCTTT. Translated, it gives CASSLAWGWNTEAFF.

This sequence joins TRBV28 and TRBJ2-5; 8 bases are shared with TRBD1. The V gene's germline CDR1 is MDHEN and CDR2 SYDVKM. The CDR3 loop spans 14 amino acids. V shed 5 bases, J shed 3 bases, and the junction held 5 bases outside the gene matches. The CDR3 DNA is TGTGCCAGCAGTCCCCCGGACAGGGAAGAGACCCAGTACTTC. It codes for CASSPPDREETQYF.

The V gene is TRBV6-5, the J gene TRBJ2-5; the match to TRBD2 covers 10 bases. Germline-derived CDR1 and CDR2 are MNHEY and SVGAGI. The trim removed 2 bases at V and 1 base at J, leaving 4 bases unmatched. The CDR3 length is 16 residues. The DNA for the CDR3 is TGTGCCAGCAGTTACCTAGCGGGGGCCTCCCAAGAGACCCAGTACTTC. It yields the protein CASSYLAGASQETQYF.

The CDR3 DNA sequence: TGCGCCAGCAGCCAAGAACAGGCCCGATCTCGTTCACCCCTCCACTTT. It yields the protein CASSQEQARSRSPLHF. The rearrangement links TRBV4-3 to TRBJ1-6, with TRBD1 as a possible D gene (5 bases). V was trimmed by 0 bases and J by 9 bases, leaving 15 bases between them. CDR3 length equals 16 residues. Germline V lookup: CDR1 LGHNA, CDR2 YSLEER.

This clone turned up a few times. The chain uses TRBV4-2 and TRBJ2-7; 8 nucleotides match TRBD2. The CDR3 is 18 residues long. With 0 bases clipped from V and 2 bases from J, the junction kept 12 bases outside the gene matches. CDR1 LGHNA and CDR2 YNFKEQ come from the germline V gene. In nucleotides, the CDR3 is TGTGCCAGCAGCCAAGAGTCTAGCGGGCAGTCGGTAACCTACGAGCAGTACTTC. Its protein is CASSQESSGQSVTYEQYF.

The genes are TRBV5-1 and TRBJ2-7; D is possibly TRBD1 (7 bases). The CDR3 consists of 14 residues. Germline lookup yields CDR1 SGHRS and CDR2 YFSETQ. The germline V and J ends were trimmed by 7 bases and 0 bases, with 14 bases remaining between them. Here the CDR3 reads CASAQGGSSYEQYF. CDR3 nucleotide sequence: TGCGCCAGCGCCCAGGGGGGATCCTCCTACGAGCAGTACTTC. Looking up the rest from reference TRBV5-1 and TRBJ2-7 gives the full variable domain: KAGVTQTPRYLIKTRGQQVTLSCSPISGHRSVSWYQQTPGQGLQFLFEYFSETQRNKGNFPGRFSGRQFSNSRSEMNVSTLELGDSALYLCASAQGGSSYEQYFGPGTRLTVT.

V usage is TRBV7-2 and J usage is TRBJ1-4; tentatively, D is TRBD1 (6 bases). Trimming stripped 5 bases from V and 6 bases from J, with 13 bases between. Germline lookup yields CDR1 SGHTA and CDR2 FQGNSA. The CDR3 sequence is 14 residues long. CDR3 in amino acids: CASSPRTGYEKLFF. The CDR3 DNA reads TGTGCCAGCAGCCCCCGAACAGGGTATGAAAAACTGTTTTTT.

This clone was detected only once. This chain links TRBV11-3 with TRBJ2-7, with D maybe TRBD2 (7 bases). There are 13 residues in the CDR3. V lost 8 bases to trimming and J lost 1 base, with 12 bases between them. Per germline, CDR1 SGHNT and CDR2 YENEEA. This chain's CDR3 is CASAGAGSYEQYF. In DNA form, the CDR3 reads TGTGCCAGCGCGGGGGCAGGTTCCTACGAGCAGTACTTC.

A single count supports this clone. This rearrangement joins TRBV3-1 (or the pseudogene TRBV3-2) to TRBJ1-4; D is undetermined. The germline V and J ends were trimmed by 2 bases and 3 bases, with 7 bases remaining between them. Germline CDR1 and CDR2: LGHDT and YNNKEL (reference sequence). This CDR3 has 14 residues. CDR3 DNA sequence: TGTGCCAGCAGCCAACTACAGTCTAATGAAAAACTGTTTTTT. It yields the protein CASSQLQSNEKLFF.

This clone occurred a few times. J is TRBJ2-7 and V is TRBV5-6, with 12 bases fitting TRBD1. This CDR3 is built from 14 residues. After removal of 4 bases from V and 5 bases from J, the junction contained 4 bases not matched to a gene. Per the germline V gene, CDR1 is SGHDT and CDR2 is YYEEEE. In DNA form, the CDR3 reads TGTGCCAGCAGCCTGGGGACAGGGGGCCACGAGCAGTACTTC. Its protein is CASSLGTGGHEQYF.

The chain recombines TRBV30 with TRBJ1-2; D remains unclear. Per the germline V gene, CDR1 is GTSNPN and CDR2 is SVGIG (reference sequence). There are 12 residues in the CDR3. Trimming removed 5 bases at V and 4 bases at J, with 11 bases between. This chain's CDR3 is CAWLGNSYGYTF. CDR3 coding DNA: TGTGCCTGGTTAGGTAACAGCTATGGCTACACCTTC.

The chain employs TRBV7-2 and TRBJ1-1, with a weak D call TRBD1 (5 bases). The CDR3 totals 14 residues. The V gene lost 4 bases and the J gene lost 1 base, with 10 bases spanning the gap. The germline gives CDR1 SGHTA, CDR2 FQGNSA. CDR3 nucleotide sequence: TGTGCCAGCAGCTCCAGGGCGCAGAACACTGAAGCTTTCTTT. Its protein product is CASSSRAQNTEAFF.

The chain links TRBV11-3 to TRBJ1-6, with D maybe TRBD1 (6 bases). This CDR3 comprises 15 residues. Trimming removed 6 bases from V and 7 bases from J, with 16 bases in between. Germline V gene sequence: CDR1 SGHNT, CDR2 YENEEA. This CDR3 is CASSFRGTKNSPLHF. The CDR3 bases are TGTGCCAGCAGTTTCAGGGGAACGAAAAATTCACCCCTCCACTTT.

This chain links TRBV11-3 with TRBJ2-7; possible D gene TRBD1, 5 bases. V shed 0 bases and J shed 6 bases, with 9 bases lying between them. Germline-derived CDR1 and CDR2 are SGHNT and YENEEA. CDR3 length equals 13 residues. CDR3 amino acids: CASSLDPRGEQYF. The DNA of the CDR3 is TGTGCCAGCAGCTTAGACCCTAGGGGCGAGCAGTACTTC. The full variable domain, with the rest looked up from reference TRBV11-3 and TRBJ2-7, is EAGVVQSPRYKIIEKKQPVAFWCNPISGHNTLYWYLQNLGQGPELLIRYENEEAVDDSQLPKDRFSAERLKGVDSTLKIQPAELGDSAVYLCASSLDPRGEQYFGPGTRLTVT.

The rearrangement uses TRBV6-5 and TRBJ1-2, with D tentatively TRBD1 (6 bases). Germline V gene lookup returns CDR1 MNHEY and CDR2 SVGAGI. CDR3 length equals 13 residues. V was pared by 2 bases and J by 6 bases, with 10 bases between. The CDR3 sequence: CASSYGGANGYTF. The DNA for the CDR3 is TGTGCCAGCAGTTACGGGGGGGCAAATGGCTACACCTTC.

The chain has TRBV10-3 and TRBJ1-5; 9 bases line up with TRBD1. The germline V gene has CDR1 ENHRY and CDR2 SYGVKD. CDR3 length equals 15 residues. The ends lost 6 bases at V and 3 bases at J; junction bases unmatched: 6. In DNA, the CDR3 is TGTGCCATCAGCCCGAGGACAGGGGACAATCAGCCCCAGCATTTT. It encodes CAISPRTGDNQPQHF.

A word on this clone: The junction shows a germline mismatch at one end, possibly a read error. This chain connects TRBV7-2 to TRBJ1-5, with TRBD1 matching over 10 bases. Germline V gene data show CDR1 as SGHTA and CDR2 as FQGNSA. The CDR3 spans 15 residues. CDR3 sequence: CASSKSTGGNQPQHF. Here the CDR3 DNA reads TGTGCCAGCAGCAAGTCGACAGGGGGCAACCAGCCCCAGCATTTT.